The 30 T cell receptor beta chains below come from one sample, sequenced in a study of blood T cell repertoires in COVID-19. Profiling relied on immunoSEQ multiplex PCR, and the TCRdb table lists in-frame clones only, not all of them. The sample records approximately 140,000 clones, around 80% being singletons. The sample was peripheral blood. The origin of the receptors is a man aged 60 to 69 with active or convalescent COVID-19.

V and J are TRBV30 and TRBJ1-4; D not resolved. V was shortened by 2 bases and J by 8 bases, with 21 bases between the two germline ends. CDR3 size: 16 residues. The germline CDR1 and CDR2 sequences are GTSNPN and SVGIG (reference sequence). CDR3 protein: CAWSRAGGVSREKLFF. The CDR3 nucleotides read TGTGCCTGGAGTCGGGCAGGCGGGGTCTCCCGGGAAAAACTGTTTTTT.

The rearrangement joins TRBV5-1 to TRBJ2-7; 11 bases agree with TRBD1. The CDR3 consists of 14 residues. Looked up from germline, CDR1 is SGHRS and CDR2 is YFSETQ. J gave up 7 bases and V 4 bases, and 7 bases lay outside the gene matches. The CDR3 bases are TGCGCCAGCAGCCCCGGGACAGGGGGTGGGGAGCAGTACTTC. Translation gives CASSPGTGGGEQYF.

The V and J genes are TRBV7-2 and TRBJ2-7; tentative D call: TRBD1 (7 bases). The CDR3 has 15 amino acids. Germline assignment: CDR1 SGHTA and CDR2 FQGNSA. The germline V and J ends were trimmed by 5 bases and 4 bases, with 18 bases remaining between them. For the CDR3, the DNA is TGTGCCAGCAGCGCCGCGGGACAGCTATTATACGAGCAGTACTTC. It encodes CASSAAGQLLYEQYF.

The sample holds one count of this clone. The rearrangement links TRBV6-5 to TRBJ2-7, with 9 bases aligning to TRBD1. Trimming cost V 6 bases and J 2 bases; bases outside gene matches: 5. The CDR3 runs to 14 residues. CDR1 MNHEY and CDR2 SVGAGI come from the germline V gene. The CDR3 coding sequence is TGTGCCAGCAGAATCGGGACAGGGACCTACGAGCAGTACTTC. Its translation is CASRIGTGTYEQYF.

This clone occurred a few times. The rearrangement links TRBV7-3 to TRBJ2-2, with 7 bases lining up with TRBD2. J gave up 6 bases and V 1 base, and 5 bases lay outside the gene matches. The germline V gene encodes CDR1 SGHTA and CDR2 FQGTGA. The CDR3 covers 15 residues. CDR3 nucleotides: TGTGCCAGCAGCTTAAGTGCGGGAGTGGCCGGGGAGCTGTTTTTT. This translates into CASSLSAGVAGELFF.

V usage is TRBV7-2 and J usage is TRBJ2-7; D is unresolved. The CDR3 loop spans 14 amino acids. V shed 2 bases and J shed 0 bases, with 8 bases lying between them. Germline loops: CDR1 SGHTA, CDR2 FQGNSA. The CDR3 DNA reads as TGTGCCAGCAGCTTAATTCTCGGCTCCTACGAGCAGTACTTC. Amino acids: CASSLILGSYEQYF.

V gene TRBV7-9 combines with J gene TRBJ2-5; no reliable D call. The germline V gene has CDR1 SEHNR and CDR2 FQNEAQ (reference sequence). With 3 bases removed from V and 5 bases from J, the gap between germline ends came to 16 bases. The CDR3 extends over 15 amino acids. The CDR3 here is CASSFDAGPQETQYF. The CDR3 nucleotides read TGTGCCAGCAGCTTCGACGCAGGCCCACAGGAGACCCAGTACTTC.

The chain joins TRBV12-5 to TRBJ2-7; 9 bases line up with TRBD1. There are 16 residues in the CDR3. Germline V gene lookup returns CDR1 LGHNT and CDR2 FRNRAP. V trimming: 5 bases; J trimming: 2 bases; junction bases outside the gene matches: 10. CDR3 sequence (DNA): TGTGCTAGTGGTATTCATACAGGGGGCTGGACCTACGAGCAGTACTTC. This gives the protein CASGIHTGGWTYEQYF.

This clone has only one observation. This chain uses TRBV4-3 with TRBJ1-4; 8 nucleotides align to TRBD1. With V trimmed by 3 bases and J by 3 bases, 6 bases remained unmatched. The germline V gene has CDR1 LGHNA and CDR2 YSLEER. This CDR3 region has 16 residues. The CDR3 loop is CASSQGTGQANEKLFF. In nucleotides, the CDR3 is TGCGCCAGCAGCCAGGGAACGGGACAGGCTAATGAAAAACTGTTTTTT.

V gene TRBV4-2 combines with J gene TRBJ1-5; 7 nucleotides agree with TRBD1. The CDR3 has 13 residues. Germline V gene data show CDR1 as LGHNA and CDR2 as YNFKEQ. J was trimmed by 4 bases and V by 4 bases; bases with no gene match: 1. The CDR3 protein is CASSRQGNQPQHF. CDR3 in DNA: TGTGCCAGCAGCCGACAGGGAAATCAGCCCCAGCATTTT.

The rearrangement joins TRBV19 to TRBJ1-5; no firm D call. CDR3 size: 14 residues. Trimming removed 7 bases at V and 3 bases at J, with 13 bases between. Germline loops: CDR1 LNHDA, CDR2 SQIVND (reference sequence). CDR3 in amino acids: CASTPGQNNQPQHF. DNA for the CDR3: TGTGCCAGTACCCCGGGTCAGAACAATCAGCCCCAGCATTTT.

The chain links TRBV30 to TRBJ2-4; D is unresolved. CDR1 and CDR2 (germline): GTSNPN, SVGIG (reference sequence). This CDR3 spans 14 amino acids. V was pared by 3 bases and J by 0 bases, with 9 bases between. The CDR3 DNA reads TGTGCCTGGAGGAACGGTGTAGCCAAAAACATTCAGTACTTC. Its translation: CAWRNGVAKNIQYF.

The rearrangement links TRBV28 to TRBJ1-2, with TRBD1 matching over 8 bases. CDR1 and CDR2 (germline): MDHEN, SYDVKM. V shed 2 bases, J shed 4 bases, and the junction held 3 bases outside the gene matches. The CDR3 is made up of 14 amino acids. For the CDR3, the DNA is TGTGCCAGCAGTTTAGATGGGACAGGCTATGGCTACACCTTC. This sequence encodes CASSLDGTGYGYTF.

The V gene is TRBV9, the J gene TRBJ1-4; 8 nucleotides align to TRBD1. The germline V gene has CDR1 SGDLS and CDR2 YYNGEE. Trimming removed 3 bases from V and 5 bases from J; junction bases left unmatched: 6. This CDR3 is 15 amino acids long. Written as DNA, the CDR3 is TGTGCCAGCAGCGGTCGGACAGGGAGGAATGAAAAACTGTTTTTT. Its translation is CASSGRTGRNEKLFF.

This sequence joins TRBV7-8 and TRBJ1-3, with TRBD1 as a possible D gene (6 bases). This CDR3 has 15 amino acids. V shed 5 bases and J shed 0 bases, with 11 bases lying between them. The V gene's germline CDR1 is SGHVS and CDR2 FQNEAQ. The CDR3 loop is CASSPGGPSGNTIYF. The DNA for the CDR3 is TGTGCCAGCAGCCCGGGGGGCCCCTCTGGAAACACCATATATTTT.

This CDR3 reads CATNPIFTGGAGFDTF. Written as DNA, the CDR3 is TGTGCCACCAACCCGATTTTCACAGGGGGCGCAGGTTTTGACACCTTC. The chain combines TRBV28 with TRBJ1-2; 9 bases match TRBD1. Germline V gives CDR1 MDHEN, CDR2 SYDVKM. Trimming cost V 10 bases and J 12 bases; bases outside gene matches: 24. This CDR3 is built from 16 residues.

This chain links TRBV19 with TRBJ2-6, with a tentative D call TRBD1 (5 bases). CDR1 is LNHDA and CDR2 is SQIVND in the germline V gene (reference sequence). The CDR3 totals 14 residues. Trimming cost V 5 bases and J 2 bases, with 7 bases left between them. The DNA of the CDR3 is TGTGCCAGTAGTTCCAGGGCTGGGGCCAACGTCCTGACTTTC. The encoded protein is CASSSRAGANVLTF.

The chain joins TRBV6-5 to TRBJ2-7, with 7 bases identical to TRBD2. J gave up 2 bases and V 8 bases, and 6 bases lay outside the gene matches. CDR3 length: 13 residues. The germline V gene has CDR1 MNHEY and CDR2 SVGAGI. The CDR3 DNA reads as TGTGCCAGCGTAAGGGAGGGCGCCTACGAGCAGTACTTC. It encodes CASVREGAYEQYF.

This rearrangement joins TRBV7-8 to TRBJ2-7; D ambiguous. Germline CDR1 and CDR2: SGHVS and FQNEAQ. This CDR3 is built from 13 residues. V was shortened by 5 bases and J by 2 bases, with 10 bases between the two germline ends. The CDR3: CASSNDGAYEQYF. The CDR3 DNA is TGTGCCAGCAGCAATGACGGAGCCTACGAGCAGTACTTC.

Concerning this clone itself: This same CDR3 is encoded by further DNA sequences in the sample. This rearrangement joins TRBV18 to TRBJ2-1, with D perhaps TRBD1 (6 bases). The CDR3 covers 13 residues. Germline V gene data show CDR1 as KGHSH and CDR2 as LQKENI. Deletions cut 4 bases from V and 5 bases from J, with 9 bases between. CDR3 in amino acids: CASSRDTHNEQFF. The CDR3 nucleotides are TGTGCCAGCTCACGGGACACTCACAATGAGCAGTTCTTC.

The chain employs TRBV3-1 (or the pseudogene TRBV3-2) and TRBJ2-7, with 8 bases identical to TRBD2. CDR1 and CDR2 from the germline V gene are LGHDT and YNNKEL (reference sequence). Losses at the gene ends were 0 bases for V and 2 bases for J; bases not matched to a gene: 3. This CDR3 is 15 amino acids long. The CDR3 loop reads CASSQDPAGAYEQYF. The CDR3 region has the DNA TGTGCCAGCAGCCAAGATCCAGCGGGAGCCTACGAGCAGTACTTC.

The chain has TRBV24-1 and TRBJ1-2; no clear D. V was cut by 7 bases and J by 6 bases, with 17 bases left in between. The CDR3 spans 14 residues. The germline V gene encodes CDR1 KGHDR and CDR2 SFDVKD. CDR3 in amino acids: CATRGSLPGDGYTF. The CDR3 DNA follows: TGTGCCACCAGAGGCTCGCTACCTGGAGATGGCTACACCTTC.

The gene calls are TRBV28 and TRBJ2-2, with no clear D. The length of the CDR3 is 15 residues. Germline CDR1 reads MDHEN; CDR2 reads SYDVKM. V dropped 1 base and J dropped 7 bases, with 13 bases sitting between them. CDR3 coding DNA: TGTGCCAGCAGTTTATTGGCACGCCTCAACGGGGAGCTGTTTTTT. As protein: CASSLLARLNGELFF.

V gene TRBV29-1 combines with J gene TRBJ2-7; 12 bases are shared with TRBD2. V was clipped by 3 bases and J by 0 bases; unmatched bases: 15. The CDR3 covers 19 residues. CDR1 and CDR2 from the germline V gene are SQVTM and ANQGSEA. The CDR3 DNA reads TGCAGCGTTGAGGGATTTCTGACTAGCGGGAGCCAGAGCTCCTACGAGCAGTACTTC. It specifies CSVEGFLTSGSQSSYEQYF.

The chain joins TRBV2 to TRBJ1-1; D perhaps matches TRBD1 (5 bases). V lost 6 bases and J 1 base, leaving 9 bases between the germline ends. CDR1 is SNHLY and CDR2 is FYNNEI in the germline V gene. The CDR3 sequence is 13 residues long. The chain's CDR3 is CASRVDRNTEAFF. The CDR3 DNA sequence: TGTGCCAGCAGAGTCGACAGGAACACTGAAGCTTTCTTT.

The chain uses TRBV5-1 and TRBJ2-7, with TRBD2 matching over 9 bases. The CDR3 is made up of 15 amino acids. Germline V gene sequence: CDR1 SGHRS, CDR2 YFSETQ. J was trimmed by 6 bases and V by 6 bases; bases with no gene match: 13. The CDR3 here is CASTSSGIRPGEQYF. The CDR3, as DNA: TGCGCCAGCACCTCTAGCGGGATCCGGCCCGGCGAGCAGTACTTC.

The sample holds a few counts of this clone. The chain has TRBV7-2 and TRBJ1-2; D ambiguous. This CDR3 has 15 amino acids. The V gene lost 4 bases and the J gene lost 0 bases, with 12 bases spanning the gap. Germline V gene data show CDR1 as SGHTA and CDR2 as FQGNSA. CDR3 region: CASSSHQITNYGYTF. In DNA form, the CDR3 reads TGTGCCAGCAGCTCCCACCAGATTACTAACTATGGCTACACCTTC.

The chain combines TRBV7-2 with TRBJ1-4, with TRBD1 matching over 8 bases. Trimming took 6 bases from V and 7 from J; bases not matched to a gene: 4. The CDR3 totals 13 residues. CDR1 is SGHTA, CDR2 FQGNSA, per germline. The CDR3 nucleotides read TGTGCCAGCAGTCAGGGGGCAAGTGAAAAACTGTTTTTT. Translation: CASSQGASEKLFF.

The V and J genes are TRBV2 and TRBJ1-2, with TRBD1 as a possible D gene (6 bases). This CDR3 has 13 amino acids. V shed 7 bases and J shed 8 bases, with 17 bases lying between them. Looked up from germline, CDR1 is SNHLY and CDR2 is FYNNEI. This CDR3 reads CASTVGAERGYTF. The CDR3 DNA is TGTGCCAGCACCGTGGGGGCAGAAAGGGGCTACACCTTC.

The V call is TRBV18, the J call TRBJ1-3; D is ambiguous. The germline CDR1 and CDR2 sequences are KGHSH and LQKENI. V was pared by 3 bases and J by 2 bases, with 11 bases between. CDR3 length: 15 amino acids. CDR3 sequence: CASSPVGEPGNTIYF. The DNA for the CDR3 is TGTGCCAGCTCACCCGTGGGAGAACCTGGAAACACCATATATTTT.